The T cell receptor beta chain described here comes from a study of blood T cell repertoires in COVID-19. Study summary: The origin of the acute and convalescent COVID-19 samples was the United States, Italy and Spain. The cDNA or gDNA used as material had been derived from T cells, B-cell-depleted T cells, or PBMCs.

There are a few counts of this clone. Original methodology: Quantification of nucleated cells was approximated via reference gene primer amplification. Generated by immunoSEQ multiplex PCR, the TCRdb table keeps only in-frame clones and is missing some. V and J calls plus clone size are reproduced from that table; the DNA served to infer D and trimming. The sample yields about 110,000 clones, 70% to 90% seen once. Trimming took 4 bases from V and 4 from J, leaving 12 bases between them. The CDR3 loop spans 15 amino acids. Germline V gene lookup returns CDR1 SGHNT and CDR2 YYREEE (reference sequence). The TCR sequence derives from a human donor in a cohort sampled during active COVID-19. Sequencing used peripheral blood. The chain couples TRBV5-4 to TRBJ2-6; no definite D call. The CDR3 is CASSLRLSGANVLTF. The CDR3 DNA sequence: TGTGCCAGCAGCCTGCGGTTGTCCGGGGCCAACGTCCTGACTTTC.